This T cell receptor beta chain appears in the sequencing data of a study of blood T cell repertoires in COVID-19. On the study more broadly: The United States, Italy and Spain provided the acute and convalescent COVID-19 samples.

The CDR3 runs 15 residues. The V gene end was trimmed by 0 bases and the J gene end by 11 bases; junction bases not matched to a gene: 12. CDR1 and CDR2 (germline): MNHNS, SASEGT. TCRdb's copy holds only in-frame clones and misses some; the assay was immunoSEQ multiplex PCR. The data show fewer than 250,000 clones, roughly nine tenths seen once. V is TRBV6-1 and J is TRBJ1-1, with TRBD1 identical over 7 bases. Material for sequencing was peripheral blood. This receptor was identified in a young man with acute or convalescent COVID-19. CDR3 sequence: CASSEAILRGRVAFF. CDR3 bases: TGTGCCAGCAGTGAAGCGATCTTGAGGGGGCGAGTGGCTTTCTTT.